One and the same sample provided the 20 T cell receptor beta chains below, sequenced in a study of blood T cell repertoires in COVID-19 (dated by TCRdb to 2019 to 2021). Receptor libraries were prepared by the immunoSEQ multiplex PCR assay. Not all clones reach the TCRdb copy of this immuneACCESS table, which keeps in-frame sequences only. Checked studies attribute under half of the gap to unresolved V genes and leave the rest unexplained. Here the sample has hundreds of thousands of clones; roughly 80% occur a single time. The ten top clones hold 2% to 3% of the sample. Material: peripheral blood. The source is a woman in her thirties or forties with active or convalescent COVID-19.

The J gene is TRBJ1-1, the V gene TRBV28; TRBD1 aligns across 7 bases. Per the germline V gene, CDR1 is MDHEN and CDR2 is SYDVKM. V shed 3 bases and J 0 bases; nucleotides not matched to a gene: 1. The CDR3 is made up of 14 amino acids. In DNA, the CDR3 is TGTGCCAGCAGTTTGACAGGGATGAACACTGAAGCTTTCTTT. Encoded protein: CASSLTGMNTEAFF.

This chain joins TRBV5-4 and TRBJ2-5; a weak D match, TRBD1 (6 bases). V gave up 0 bases and J gave up 7 bases, with 10 bases separating them. In germline, CDR1 is SGHNT, CDR2 YYREEE (reference sequence). The CDR3 is made up of 13 amino acids. The CDR3 region is CASSLDREGTQYF. DNA for the CDR3: TGTGCCAGCAGCTTGGACAGGGAAGGGACCCAGTACTTC. The variable domain in full, with the rest retrieved from reference TRBV5-4 and TRBJ2-5, is ETGVTQSPTHLIKTRGQQVTLRCSSQSGHNTVSWYQQALGQGPQFIFQYYREEENGRGNFPPRFSGLQFPNYSSELNVNALELDDSALYLCASSLDREGTQYFGPGTRLLVL.

This chain joins TRBV11-3 and TRBJ2-5; 8 nucleotides match TRBD1. The CDR3 has 13 amino acids. After removal of 6 bases from V and 3 bases from J, the junction contained 3 bases not matched to a gene. Germline V gives CDR1 SGHNT, CDR2 YENEEA. Written as DNA, the CDR3 is TGTGCCAGCAGGACAGGGGCGGAAGAGACCCAGTACTTC. Translation gives CASRTGAEETQYF.

The chain has TRBV24-1 and TRBJ2-7; D is possibly TRBD1 (5 bases). V shed 5 bases and J shed 2 bases, with 6 bases lying between them. Germline CDR1 KGHDR, CDR2 SFDVKD. This CDR3 is built from 12 residues. The CDR3 nucleotides are TGTGCCACCAGTGGACAGACCTACGAGCAGTACTTC. Residues: CATSGQTYEQYF.

This chain connects TRBV21-1 to TRBJ1-5; TRBD1, as called in the table, went unchecked against the DNA. TRBV21-1 is flagged as a pseudogene. The CDR3 totals 17 residues. Here the CDR3 reads CASSKDHSPYRNQPQHF. CDR3 bases: TGTGCCAGCAGCAAAGACCACAGCCCTTACCGCAATCAGCCCCAGCATTTT.

This rearrangement joins TRBV27 to TRBJ1-4; D not resolved. Germline V gives CDR1 MNHEY, CDR2 SMNVEV (reference sequence). The CDR3 is 12 amino acids. The germline V and J ends were trimmed by 5 bases and 4 bases, with 5 bases remaining between them. The DNA for the CDR3 is TGTGCCAGCAGTCCCCTTAATGAAAAACTGTTTTTT. Translated, it gives CASSPLNEKLFF. The whole variable domain, remainder taken from reference TRBV27 and TRBJ1-4, is EAQVTQNPRYLITVTGKKLTVTCSQNMNHEYMSWYRQDPGLGLRQIYYSMNVEVTDKGDVPEGYKVSRKEKRNFPLILESPSPNQTSLYFCASSPLNEKLFFGSGTQLSVL.

CDR3 DNA: TGTGCCAGCTCTTCCGGGACCGGGGAGCTGTTTTTT. The encoded protein is CASSSGTGELFF. This chain links TRBV18 with TRBJ2-2; the D is unclear. Per the germline V gene, CDR1 is KGHSH and CDR2 is LQKENI. V lost 6 bases, J lost 5 bases, and 7 bases lay in between. This CDR3 is built from 12 residues.

The chain uses TRBV9 and TRBJ1-1, with 8 bases aligning to TRBD1. Unmatched junction bases numbered 5, after V lost 3 bases and J lost 4 bases. CDR1 is SGDLS, CDR2 YYNGEE, per germline. This CDR3 contains 14 residues. This CDR3 reads CASSGTGSGTEAFF. CDR3 bases: TGTGCCAGCAGCGGGACAGGGTCGGGCACTGAAGCTTTCTTT.

The chain has TRBV11-1 and TRBJ1-1; 7 nucleotides match TRBD1. Germline trimming cut 5 bases from V and 4 bases from J; bases unmatched to any gene: 4. There are 13 residues in the CDR3. Germline V gene sequence: CDR1 SGHAT, CDR2 FQDESV (reference sequence). CDR3 DNA sequence: TGTGCCAGCAGCCCGACAGGGATCACTGAAGCTTTCTTT. It is translated as CASSPTGITEAFF.

This clone has a handful of counts. The chain joins TRBV5-1 to TRBJ2-7, with TRBD2 identical over 8 bases. CDR3 length equals 14 residues. Unmatched junction bases numbered 6, after V lost 4 bases and J lost 3 bases. Germline values: CDR1 SGHRS, CDR2 YFSETQ. CDR3 protein: CASSDPAGDYEQYF. CDR3 DNA: TGCGCCAGCAGCGATCCAGCGGGAGACTACGAGCAGTACTTC.

In its sample, this clone was seen once. This chain joins TRBV25-1 and TRBJ2-6; D gene uncertain. This CDR3 has 14 residues. Germline values: CDR1 MGHDK, CDR2 SYGVNS. Trimming pared 3 bases from V and 0 bases from J, leaving 3 bases between. The CDR3 is CASSDYSGANVLTF. The DNA of the CDR3 is TGTGCCAGCAGTGATTACTCTGGGGCCAACGTCCTGACTTTC.

The gene calls are TRBV14 and TRBJ2-4; D gene uncertain. The V gene's germline CDR1 is SGHDN and CDR2 FVKESK. CDR3 length: 14 amino acids. Trimming took off 0 bases at V and 5 bases at J, with 8 bases between the two ends. CDR3 sequence: CASSQDYFQNIQYF. The DNA of the CDR3 is TGTGCCAGCAGCCAAGATTACTTCCAAAACATTCAGTACTTC.

The rearrangement joins TRBV28 to TRBJ1-2; D may be TRBD1 (5 bases). Trimming removed 2 bases from V and 0 bases from J, with 16 bases in between. Germline V gene sequence: CDR1 MDHEN, CDR2 SYDVKM. This CDR3 comprises 17 residues. CDR3 residues: CASSLRGGVGTNYGYTF. Here the CDR3 DNA reads TGTGCCAGCAGTTTAAGGGGAGGGGTAGGGACTAACTATGGCTACACCTTC.

The rearrangement uses TRBV19 and TRBJ1-5; TRBD1 matches 7 bases. J lost 0 bases, V lost 5 bases, and 13 bases had no gene match. Germline V gene lookup returns CDR1 LNHDA and CDR2 SQIVND (reference sequence). This CDR3 is 18 amino acids long. The CDR3 sequence: CASSPQGLGVYSNQPQHF. The CDR3 bases are TGTGCCAGTAGTCCACAGGGGCTGGGGGTCTATAGCAATCAGCCCCAGCATTTT.

The chain uses TRBV30 and TRBJ1-1, with D hard to call. Germline loops: CDR1 GTSNPN, CDR2 SVGIG (reference sequence). The CDR3 is 14 residues long. V was pared by 1 base and J by 0 bases, with 9 bases between. CDR3 protein: CAWSGGLMNTEAFF. CDR3 nucleotides: TGTGCCTGGAGTGGCGGCTTAATGAACACTGAAGCTTTCTTT.

This rearrangement joins TRBV28 to TRBJ1-2; D is uncertain. The CDR3 loop spans 12 amino acids. Germline V gene lookup returns CDR1 MDHEN and CDR2 SYDVKM. The V and J ends lost 5 bases and 3 bases respectively, with 7 bases between them. CDR3 nucleotide sequence: TGTGCCAGCAGTCGGGGAGACTATGGCTACACCTTC. Its translation: CASSRGDYGYTF.

The rearrangement joins TRBV11-3 to TRBJ2-3, with D possibly being TRBD2 (6 bases). This CDR3 is built from 15 residues. The germline gives CDR1 SGHNT, CDR2 YENEEA. Trimming pared 5 bases from V and 2 bases from J, leaving 14 bases between. The CDR3 protein is CASSHPGLLTDTQYF. In DNA form, the CDR3 reads TGTGCCAGCAGCCACCCCGGACTACTCACAGATACGCAGTATTTT.

The chain couples TRBV15 to TRBJ2-1; 8 bases are shared with TRBD2. The germline V gene has CDR1 LNHNV and CDR2 YYDKDF (reference sequence). V shed 1 base, J shed 0 bases, and the junction held 2 bases outside the gene matches. This CDR3 is 16 amino acids long. As DNA, the CDR3 is TGTGCCACCAGCAGAGCCAGCGGGAGCTCCTACAATGAGCAGTTCTTC. This gives the protein CATSRASGSSYNEQFF.

The rearrangement joins TRBV3-1 (or the pseudogene TRBV3-2) to TRBJ2-2; maybe TRBD1 (6 bases). V lost 0 bases to trimming and J lost 3 bases, with 11 bases between them. Germline CDR1 is LGHDT and CDR2 is YNNKEL (reference sequence). This CDR3 has 16 residues. The CDR3 DNA reads TGTGCCAGCAGCCAAGATGGGGCAGGGGACACCGGGGAGCTGTTTTTT. Its translation is CASSQDGAGDTGELFF.

The genes are TRBV19 and TRBJ1-5; unclear D gene. Trimming cost V 3 bases and J 3 bases, with 9 bases left between them. The CDR3 length is 14 residues. Looked up from germline, CDR1 is LNHDA and CDR2 is SQIVND (reference sequence). This CDR3 reads CASSILQPNQPQHF. The CDR3 DNA follows: TGTGCCAGTAGTATTCTACAGCCCAATCAGCCCCAGCATTTT.